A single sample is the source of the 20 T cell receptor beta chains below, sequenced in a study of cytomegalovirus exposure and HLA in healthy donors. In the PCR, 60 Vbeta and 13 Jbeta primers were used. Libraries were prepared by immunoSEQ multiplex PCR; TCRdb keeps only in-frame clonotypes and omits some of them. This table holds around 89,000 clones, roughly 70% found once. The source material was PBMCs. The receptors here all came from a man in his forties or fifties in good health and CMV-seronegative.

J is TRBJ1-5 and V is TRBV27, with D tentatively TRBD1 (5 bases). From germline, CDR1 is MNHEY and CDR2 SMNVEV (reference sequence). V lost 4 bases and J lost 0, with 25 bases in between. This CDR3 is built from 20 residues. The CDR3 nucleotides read TGTGCCAGCAGTTCCTGGGGGAGGGGCAAGATGAACTATAGCAATCAGCCCCAGCATTTT. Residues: CASSSWGRGKMNYSNQPQHF.

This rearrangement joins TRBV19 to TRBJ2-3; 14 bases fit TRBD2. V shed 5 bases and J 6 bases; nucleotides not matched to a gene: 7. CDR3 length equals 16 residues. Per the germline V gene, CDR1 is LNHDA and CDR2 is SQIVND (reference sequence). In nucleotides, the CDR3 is TGTGCCAGTAGTGCGGGACTAGCGGGGGAGGGTGATACGCAGTATTTT. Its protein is CASSAGLAGEGDTQYF.

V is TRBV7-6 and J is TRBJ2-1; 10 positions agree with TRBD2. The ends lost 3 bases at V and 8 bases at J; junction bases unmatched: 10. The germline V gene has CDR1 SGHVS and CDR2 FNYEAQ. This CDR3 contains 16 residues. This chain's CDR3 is CASSFLAGGLGDEQFF. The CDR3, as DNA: TGTGCCAGCAGCTTTTTAGCGGGGGGCCTGGGGGATGAGCAGTTCTTC.

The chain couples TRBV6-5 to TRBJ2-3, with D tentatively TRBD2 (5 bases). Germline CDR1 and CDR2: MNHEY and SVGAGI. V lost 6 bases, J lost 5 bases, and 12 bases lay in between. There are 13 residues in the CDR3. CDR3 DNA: TGTGCCAGCAGCCCGGACTTTCTAGATACGCAGTATTTT. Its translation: CASSPDFLDTQYF.

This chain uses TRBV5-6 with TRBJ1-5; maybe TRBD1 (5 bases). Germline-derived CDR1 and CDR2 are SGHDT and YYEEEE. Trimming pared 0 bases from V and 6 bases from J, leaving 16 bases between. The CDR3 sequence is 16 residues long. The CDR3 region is CASSLAWDGAGQPQHF. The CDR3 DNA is TGTGCCAGCAGCTTGGCCTGGGATGGGGCAGGTCAGCCCCAGCATTTT. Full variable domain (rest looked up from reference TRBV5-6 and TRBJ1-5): DAGVTQSPTHLIKTRGQQVTLRCSPKSGHDTVSWYQQALGQGPQFIFQYYEEEERQRGNFPDRFSGHQFPNYSSELNVNALLLGDSALYLCASSLAWDGAGQPQHFGDGTRLSIL.

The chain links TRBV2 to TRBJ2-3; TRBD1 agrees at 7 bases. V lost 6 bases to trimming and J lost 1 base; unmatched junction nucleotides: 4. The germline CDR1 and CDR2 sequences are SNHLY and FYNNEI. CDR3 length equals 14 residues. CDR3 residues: CASRSTGGTDTQYF. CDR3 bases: TGTGCCAGCAGGTCTACAGGGGGCACAGATACGCAGTATTTT.

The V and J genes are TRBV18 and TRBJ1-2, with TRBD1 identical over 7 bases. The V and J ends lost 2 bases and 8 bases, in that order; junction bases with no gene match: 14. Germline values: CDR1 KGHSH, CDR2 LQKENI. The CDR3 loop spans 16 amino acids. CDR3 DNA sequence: TGTGCCAGCTCACCAAGAACCGGGACAGAGACTTGGGGCTACACCTTC. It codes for CASSPRTGTETWGYTF.

CDR3 in DNA: TGTGCCAGCAGTGAAAAGACTGGCACAGATACGCAGTATTTT. Protein product: CASSEKTGTDTQYF. This chain connects TRBV6-4 to TRBJ2-3; D uncertain. The germline V gene has CDR1 MRHNA and CDR2 SNTAGT. Deletions cut 3 bases from V and 1 base from J, with 8 bases between. The CDR3 extends over 14 amino acids.

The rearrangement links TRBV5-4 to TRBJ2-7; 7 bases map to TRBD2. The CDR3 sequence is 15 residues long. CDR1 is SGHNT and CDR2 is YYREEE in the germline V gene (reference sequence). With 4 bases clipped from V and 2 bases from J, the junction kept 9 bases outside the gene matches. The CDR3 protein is CASSASGVQTYEQYF. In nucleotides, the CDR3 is TGTGCCAGCAGCGCGAGCGGGGTACAAACCTACGAGCAGTACTTC.

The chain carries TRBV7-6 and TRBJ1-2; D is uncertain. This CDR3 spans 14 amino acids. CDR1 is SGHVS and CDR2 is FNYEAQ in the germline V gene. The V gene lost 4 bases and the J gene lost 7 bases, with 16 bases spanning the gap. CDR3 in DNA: TGTGCCAGCAGCTCCACCTTACAGCCAATTGGCTACACCTTC. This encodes CASSSTLQPIGYTF.

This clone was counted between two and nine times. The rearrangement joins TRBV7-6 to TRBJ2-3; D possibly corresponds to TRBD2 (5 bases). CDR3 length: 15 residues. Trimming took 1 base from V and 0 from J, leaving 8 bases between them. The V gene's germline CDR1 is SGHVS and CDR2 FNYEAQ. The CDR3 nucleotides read TGTGCCAGCAGCTTAGTTCAGCGGAGCACAGATACGCAGTATTTT. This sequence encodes CASSLVQRSTDTQYF.

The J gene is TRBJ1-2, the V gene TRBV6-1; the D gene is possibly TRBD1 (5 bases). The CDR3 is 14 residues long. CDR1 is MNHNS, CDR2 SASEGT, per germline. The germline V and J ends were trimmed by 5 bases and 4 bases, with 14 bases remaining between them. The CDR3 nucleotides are TGTGCCAGCAGTCCTCCAGGGTTGCCCTATGGCTACACCTTC. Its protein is CASSPPGLPYGYTF.

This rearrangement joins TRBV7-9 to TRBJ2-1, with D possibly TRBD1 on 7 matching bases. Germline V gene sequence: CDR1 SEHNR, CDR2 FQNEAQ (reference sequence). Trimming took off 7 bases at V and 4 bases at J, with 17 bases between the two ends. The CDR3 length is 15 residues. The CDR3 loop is CASIAGGTGYNEQFF. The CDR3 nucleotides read TGTGCCAGCATTGCAGGGGGGACGGGATACAATGAGCAGTTCTTC.

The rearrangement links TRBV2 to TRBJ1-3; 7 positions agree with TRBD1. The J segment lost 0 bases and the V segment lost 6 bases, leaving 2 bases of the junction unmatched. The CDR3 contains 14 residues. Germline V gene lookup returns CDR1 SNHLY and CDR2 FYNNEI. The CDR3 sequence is CASRGQLSGNTIYF. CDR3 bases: TGTGCCAGCAGGGGACAGCTCTCTGGAAACACCATATATTTT.

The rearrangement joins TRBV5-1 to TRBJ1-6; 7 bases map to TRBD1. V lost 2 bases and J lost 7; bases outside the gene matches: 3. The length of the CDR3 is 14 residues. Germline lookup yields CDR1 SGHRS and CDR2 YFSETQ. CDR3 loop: CASSFGQENSPLHF. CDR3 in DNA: TGCGCCAGCAGCTTCGGACAGGAGAATTCACCCCTCCACTTT.

As DNA, the CDR3 is TGTGCCAGCAGGCAGGGGCCTGGAAACACCATATATTTT. The encoded protein is CASRQGPGNTIYF. This rearrangement joins TRBV7-9 to TRBJ1-3; a possible D gene is TRBD1 (6 bases). Trimming took off 6 bases at V and 2 bases at J, with 8 bases between the two ends. CDR1 is SEHNR, CDR2 FQNEAQ, per germline (reference sequence). The CDR3 length is 13 residues.

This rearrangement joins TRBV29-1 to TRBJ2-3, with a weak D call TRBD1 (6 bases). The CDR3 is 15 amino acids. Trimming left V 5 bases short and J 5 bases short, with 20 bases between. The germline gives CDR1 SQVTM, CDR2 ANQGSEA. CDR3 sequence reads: CSVRRTVQRRDTQYF. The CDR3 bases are TGCAGCGTTAGACGGACAGTCCAACGACGAGATACGCAGTATTTT.

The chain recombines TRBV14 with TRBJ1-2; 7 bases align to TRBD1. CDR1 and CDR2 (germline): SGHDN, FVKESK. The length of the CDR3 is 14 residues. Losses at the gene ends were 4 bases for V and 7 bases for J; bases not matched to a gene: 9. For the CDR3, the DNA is TGTGCCAGCAGCCGCGGACAGGCAAGGGTTGGCTACACCTTC. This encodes CASSRGQARVGYTF.

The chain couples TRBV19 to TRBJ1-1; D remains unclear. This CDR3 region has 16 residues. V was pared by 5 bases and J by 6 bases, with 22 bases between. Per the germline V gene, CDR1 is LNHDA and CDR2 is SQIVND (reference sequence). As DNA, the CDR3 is TGTGCCAGTAGTGGATGGGCGGACCGGGATGAGGCTGAAGCTTTCTTT. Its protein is CASSGWADRDEAEAFF.

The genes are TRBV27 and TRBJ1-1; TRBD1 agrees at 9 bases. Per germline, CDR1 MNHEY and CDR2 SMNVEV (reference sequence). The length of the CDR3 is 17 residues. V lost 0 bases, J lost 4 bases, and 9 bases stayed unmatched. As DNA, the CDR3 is TGTGCCAGCAGTTTATCACGTCTGGGACAGGGCTTCACTGAAGCTTTCTTT. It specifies CASSLSRLGQGFTEAFF.